Below are 29 T cell receptor beta chains sequenced from a single sample in a study of technical replicates of blood from a few donors. The protocol was immunoSEQ multiplex PCR, while the TCRdb copy is restricted to in-frame clones and leaves out a portion. The sample consists of about 70,000 clones, over 85% of them appearing once. The sequenced sample consisted of T cells isolated from PBMCs. The origin of the receptors is a human donor in good health.

The chain carries TRBV7-2 and TRBJ1-2, with D tentatively TRBD1 (5 bases). Per germline, CDR1 SGHTA and CDR2 FQGNSA. The V end lost 2 bases, the J end lost 6 bases, and 16 bases lay between the germline ends. CDR3 length equals 15 residues. Here the CDR3 reads CASSLFGTTTHGYTF. The CDR3 DNA is TGTGCCAGCAGCTTATTCGGGACTACCACCCATGGCTACACCTTC.

The rearrangement links TRBV27 to TRBJ2-7; D is possibly TRBD2 (5 bases). Germline CDR1 reads MNHEY; CDR2 reads SMNVEV (reference sequence). The V gene lost 4 bases and the J gene lost 0 bases, with 16 bases spanning the gap. The CDR3 runs 16 residues. CDR3 sequence (DNA): TGTGCCAGCAGTTCCAGTATTAGCGTCCTCTCCTACGAGCAGTACTTC. Its protein product is CASSSSISVLSYEQYF.

This clone was detected a few times. The chain uses TRBV19 and TRBJ2-7, with 11 positions matching TRBD2. Germline V CDR1 and CDR2: LNHDA, SQIVND (reference sequence). This CDR3 contains 15 residues. V shed 3 bases and J 7 bases; nucleotides not matched to a gene: 8. The CDR3 region is CASSISGRALREQYF. CDR3 in DNA: TGTGCCAGTAGTATTAGCGGGAGGGCCCTCAGGGAGCAGTACTTC.

V gene TRBV6-5 combines with J gene TRBJ1-1; TRBD1 aligns across 9 bases. The CDR3 is made up of 15 amino acids. Trimming at V came to 5 bases and at J to 1 base, leaving 5 bases not matched to a gene. Germline lookup yields CDR1 MNHEY and CDR2 SVGAGI. As DNA, the CDR3 is TGTGCCAGCAGTAGACCGGGACAGGGGAACACTGAAGCTTTCTTT. Translated, it gives CASSRPGQGNTEAFF.

As to this clone: One end of the junction does not line up with germline, which may come from a read error. The rearrangement links TRBV29-1 to TRBJ2-1, with TRBD1 matching over 9 bases. CDR3 size: 13 residues. CDR1 SQVTM and CDR2 ANQGSEA come from the germline V gene. Here the CDR3 reads CSVGQGSDNEQFF. CDR3 nucleotide sequence: TGCAGCGTGGGACAGGGCTCCGACAATGAGCAGTTCTTC.

J is TRBJ1-5 and V is TRBV7-9; the D is unclear. This CDR3 spans 13 amino acids. The V gene's germline CDR1 is SEHNR and CDR2 FQNEAQ (reference sequence). The V end lost 2 bases, the J end lost 7 bases, and 9 bases lay between the germline ends. The CDR3 loop is CASSLTADQPQHF. The DNA for the CDR3 is TGTGCCAGCAGCTTAACAGCCGACCAGCCCCAGCATTTT.

This clone was recorded a few times. Written as DNA, the CDR3 is TGTGCCAGCAGTCGATTACAGGGGGACGAGACCCAGTACTTC. It encodes CASSRLQGDETQYF. The chain employs TRBV6-1 and TRBJ2-5; 8 bases align to TRBD1. The germline V gene encodes CDR1 MNHNS and CDR2 SASEGT. The length of the CDR3 is 14 residues. After removal of 5 bases from V and 5 bases from J, the junction contained 7 bases not matched to a gene.

J is TRBJ2-3 and V is TRBV4-1, with TRBD2 identical over 12 bases. Trimming at V came to 3 bases and at J to 4 bases, leaving 8 bases not matched to a gene. The CDR3 is made up of 17 amino acids. CDR1 MGHRA and CDR2 YSYEKL come from the germline V gene. The CDR3 region is CASSQTSTSGRSDTQYF. The CDR3 DNA reads as TGCGCCAGCAGCCAGACATCGACTAGCGGGAGATCAGATACGCAGTATTTT.

V usage is TRBV6-1 and J usage is TRBJ1-4; D ambiguous. The CDR3 sequence is 14 residues long. V lost 0 bases and J 8 bases, leaving 10 bases between the germline ends. Germline values: CDR1 MNHNS, CDR2 SASEGT. CDR3: CASSEAETREKLFF. The CDR3 bases are TGTGCCAGCAGTGAAGCAGAGACGAGGGAAAAACTGTTTTTT.

The genes are TRBV7-9 and TRBJ1-2; possible D gene TRBD1, 5 bases. CDR3 size: 14 residues. V lost 3 bases and J 1 base, leaving 9 bases between the germline ends. Per germline, CDR1 SEHNR and CDR2 FQNEAQ (reference sequence). The CDR3 DNA reads as TGTGCCAGCAGCTTCGGACAAAGTAACTATGGCTACACCTTC. Its protein is CASSFGQSNYGYTF.

The chain uses TRBV29-1 and TRBJ2-7, with TRBD2 matching 10 bases. The length of the CDR3 is 13 residues. The junction had 5 bases not matched to a gene; V was cut back by 8 bases and J by 1 base. Germline V gene data show CDR1 as SQVTM and CDR2 as ANQGSEA. CDR3 DNA: TGCAGCTTCAGGACTAGCGGATCCTACGAGCAGTACTTC. It specifies CSFRTSGSYEQYF.

J is TRBJ2-2 and V is TRBV5-1; D unresolved. V lost 2 bases and J lost 1, with 9 bases in between. Germline assignment: CDR1 SGHRS and CDR2 YFSETQ. CDR3 length equals 15 residues. The CDR3 sequence is CASSFTALNTGELFF. The CDR3 DNA is TGCGCCAGCAGCTTCACAGCCTTGAACACCGGGGAGCTGTTTTTT.

V gene TRBV28 combines with J gene TRBJ1-5; 7 bases map to TRBD1. CDR3 size: 12 residues. The germline gives CDR1 MDHEN, CDR2 SYDVKM. J lost 4 bases, V lost 8 bases, and 2 bases had no gene match. The CDR3 reads CASATGNQPQHF. The CDR3 DNA sequence: TGTGCCAGCGCGACAGGGAATCAGCCCCAGCATTTT.

This clone was seen once. The chain joins TRBV4-2 to TRBJ1-3; 8 nucleotides align to TRBD1. CDR1 is LGHNA and CDR2 is YNFKEQ in the germline V gene. The ends lost 1 base at V and 1 base at J; junction bases unmatched: 6. CDR3 size: 17 residues. CDR3 in amino acids: CASSQVRQGASGNTIYF. CDR3 bases: TGTGCCAGCAGCCAAGTACGGCAGGGGGCGTCTGGAAACACCATATATTTT.

The V gene is TRBV5-1, the J gene TRBJ2-7; 12 bases agree with TRBD2. Trimming cost V 3 bases and J 3 bases; bases outside gene matches: 4. Looked up from germline, CDR1 is SGHRS and CDR2 is YFSETQ. The CDR3 covers 15 residues. The chain's CDR3 is CASSWTSGTIYEQYF. The CDR3 DNA is TGCGCCAGCAGCTGGACTAGCGGGACGATCTACGAGCAGTACTTC. Drawing the rest from reference TRBV5-1 and TRBJ2-7, the complete variable domain is KAGVTQTPRYLIKTRGQQVTLSCSPISGHRSVSWYQQTPGQGLQFLFEYFSETQRNKGNFPGRFSGRQFSNSRSEMNVSTLELGDSALYLCASSWTSGTIYEQYFGPGTRLTVT.

The V call is TRBV27, the J call TRBJ1-2, with 8 nucleotides matching TRBD1. Trimming removed 5 bases from V and 4 bases from J; junction bases left unmatched: 6. Germline CDR1 reads MNHEY; CDR2 reads SMNVEV (reference sequence). CDR3 length equals 14 residues. DNA of the CDR3: TGTGCCAGCAGTACCGGGACAGGAGCCTATGGCTACACCTTC. Its protein is CASSTGTGAYGYTF.

The chain has TRBV6-1 and TRBJ2-2; TRBD1 matches 7 bases. Unmatched junction bases numbered 4, after V lost 5 bases and J lost 7 bases. CDR1 and CDR2 from the germline V gene are MNHNS and SASEGT. The CDR3 covers 13 residues. The DNA for the CDR3 is TGTGCCAGCAGTCAGACAGGGAGCGGGGAGCTGTTTTTT. Amino acid sequence: CASSQTGSGELFF.

This chain connects TRBV7-8 to TRBJ2-7; D is perhaps TRBD1 (6 bases). V dropped 3 bases and J dropped 3 bases, with 24 bases sitting between them. This CDR3 spans 18 amino acids. Germline-derived CDR1 and CDR2 are SGHVS and FQNEAQ. CDR3 region: CASSLARLPSTGSYEQYF. The CDR3 bases are TGTGCCAGCAGCTTGGCCCGGTTACCCAGCACAGGGAGCTACGAGCAGTACTTC.

This clone turned up a few times. The CDR3: CASSLRGQDQPQHF. In DNA, the CDR3 is TGTGCCAGCAGCCTGAGGGGGCAGGATCAGCCCCAGCATTTT. The chain employs TRBV6-6 and TRBJ1-5; 7 nucleotides align to TRBD1. V trimming: 6 bases; J trimming: 5 bases; junction bases outside the gene matches: 7. The CDR3 runs 14 residues. Germline V CDR1 and CDR2: MNHNY, SVGAGI (reference sequence).

The chain joins TRBV6-5 to TRBJ1-5; D is undetermined. The CDR3 covers 13 residues. Germline-derived CDR1 and CDR2 are MNHEY and SVGAGI. V shed 7 bases and J shed 5 bases, with 12 bases lying between them. Here the CDR3 reads CASTRGRDQPQHF. Written as DNA, the CDR3 is TGTGCCAGCACTCGAGGGAGAGATCAGCCCCAGCATTTT.

This CDR3 is CASRTGDYDTEAFF. In nucleotides, the CDR3 is TGCGCCAGCAGAACAGGGGATTATGACACTGAAGCTTTCTTT. The J gene is TRBJ1-1, the V gene TRBV5-1, with 7 bases matching TRBD1. Trimming at V came to 5 bases and at J to 3 bases, leaving 7 bases not matched to a gene. Germline loops: CDR1 SGHRS, CDR2 YFSETQ. The CDR3 runs 14 residues.

This chain joins TRBV19 and TRBJ2-7; D gene ambiguous. V was shortened by 0 bases and J by 4 bases, with 4 bases between the two germline ends. The CDR3 extends over 12 amino acids. CDR1 and CDR2 from the germline V gene are LNHDA and SQIVND (reference sequence). In DNA form, the CDR3 reads TGTGCCAGTAGTATAGATAGATACGAGCAGTACTTC. This encodes CASSIDRYEQYF. The full variable domain, in which reference TRBV19 and TRBJ2-7 provide the parts outside the CDR3, is DGGITQSPKYLFRKEGQNVTLSCEQNLNHDAMYWYRQDPGQGLRLIYYSQIVNDFQKGDIAEGYSVSREKKESFPLTVTSAQKNPTAFYLCASSIDRYEQYFGPGTRLTVT.

The chain uses TRBV6-1 and TRBJ2-7; maybe TRBD1 (5 bases). CDR1 is MNHNS and CDR2 is SASEGT in the germline V gene. This CDR3 contains 12 residues. V lost 3 bases, J lost 3 bases, and 6 bases lay in between. CDR3 in amino acids: CASSDQGYEQYF. In DNA, the CDR3 is TGTGCCAGCAGTGATCAGGGCTACGAGCAGTACTTC.

Concerning this clone itself: One end of the junction is discordant with germline, which a read error may explain. V and J are TRBV2 and TRBJ1-2, with D maybe TRBD1 (6 bases). Germline V lookup: CDR1 SNHLY, CDR2 FYNNEI. The CDR3 totals 14 residues. The CDR3 here is CASSELQGNFGYTF. DNA of the CDR3: TGTGCCAGCAGTGAGCTTCAGGGGAACTTTGGCTACACCTTC.

This chain connects TRBV1 to TRBJ2-3; TRBD2, as called in the table, went unchecked against the DNA. TRBV1 counts as a pseudogene. The CDR3 length is 23 residues. The CDR3 DNA follows: TGCACCAGCAGCCAAGGGACCGGAGGGACTACTAGCGGGAGGGCCCTTGGCACAGATACGCAGTATTTT. Translation: CTSSQGTGGTTSGRALGTDTQYF.

CDR3 coding DNA: TGTGCCAGCAGGCAGGGGGCGCACGAGCAGTACTTC. Translating gives CASRQGAHEQYF. This chain links TRBV27 with TRBJ2-7; 8 bases are shared with TRBD1. Trimming cost V 6 bases and J 5 bases; bases outside gene matches: 3. This CDR3 contains 12 residues. Germline CDR1 is MNHEY and CDR2 is SMNVEV (reference sequence).

The V call is TRBV11-2, the J call TRBJ1-1; TRBD1 might be the D (6 bases). CDR3 length equals 13 residues. Germline V gene sequence: CDR1 SGHAT, CDR2 FQNNGV. V was cut by 5 bases and J by 8 bases, with 15 bases left in between. The CDR3: CASSNRVQGEAFF. Here the CDR3 DNA reads TGTGCCAGCAGCAACCGGGTTCAGGGGGAAGCTTTCTTT.

The chain has TRBV30 and TRBJ1-1; 7 positions match TRBD1. From germline, CDR1 is GTSNPN and CDR2 SVGIG (reference sequence). The CDR3 is made up of 13 amino acids. The V segment lost 6 bases and the J segment 6 bases; nucleotides outside the gene matches: 10. The CDR3 DNA is TGTGCCTGTACAGGGGCTCGGCGGCCTGAAGCTTTCTTT. Encoded protein: CACTGARRPEAFF.

V gene TRBV7-2 combines with J gene TRBJ2-7; 9 bases align to TRBD1. CDR1 and CDR2 (germline): SGHTA, FQGNSA. Trimming cost V 6 bases and J 4 bases; bases outside gene matches: 10. CDR3 size: 15 residues. The CDR3 sequence is CASSLGQGVSYEQYF. CDR3 nucleotide sequence: TGTGCCAGCAGTTTGGGACAGGGAGTTTCTTACGAGCAGTACTTC.